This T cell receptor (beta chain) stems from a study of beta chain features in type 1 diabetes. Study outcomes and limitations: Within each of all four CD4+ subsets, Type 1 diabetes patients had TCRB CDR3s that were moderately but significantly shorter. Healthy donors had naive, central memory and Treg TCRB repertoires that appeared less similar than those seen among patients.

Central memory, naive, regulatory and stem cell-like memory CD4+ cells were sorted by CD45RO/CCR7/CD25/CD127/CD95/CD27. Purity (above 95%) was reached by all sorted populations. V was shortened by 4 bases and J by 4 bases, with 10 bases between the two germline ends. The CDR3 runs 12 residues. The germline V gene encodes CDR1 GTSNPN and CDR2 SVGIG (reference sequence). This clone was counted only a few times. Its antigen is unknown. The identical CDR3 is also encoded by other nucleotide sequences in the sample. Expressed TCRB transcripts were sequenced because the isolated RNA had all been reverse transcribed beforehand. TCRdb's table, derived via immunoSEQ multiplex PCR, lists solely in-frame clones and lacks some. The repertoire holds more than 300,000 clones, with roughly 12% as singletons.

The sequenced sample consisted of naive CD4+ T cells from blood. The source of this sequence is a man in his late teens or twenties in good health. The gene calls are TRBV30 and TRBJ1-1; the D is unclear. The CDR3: CAWIGSGTEAFF. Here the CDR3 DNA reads TGTGCCTGGATAGGATCAGGCACTGAAGCTTTCTTT.